This T cell receptor beta chain was profiled in a study of blood T cells in healthy people across ages. General study points: Naive and antigen-experienced cells were not separated, limiting conclusive comparison. A roughly linear fall in TCR beta diversity per million T cells was seen with increasing age.

The CDR3 covers 14 residues. CDR1 is SEHNR, CDR2 FQNEAQ, per germline (reference sequence). V was trimmed by 1 base and J by 5 bases, leaving 11 bases between them. A second PCR, run for roughly 7 to 12 cycles, used a sample-barcoded 5' primer plus a J-beta primer mix. TCRdb reanalysed the 5' RACE reads using MiXCR and keeps one entry per CDR3 protein. The table records approximately 1,100,000 distinct CDR3 sequences, 35% to 50% of them present only once. This clonotype was seen a handful of times. Its antigen is unknown. The TCR sequence derives from a woman aged 55 to 70 in good health. V gene TRBV7-9 combines with J gene TRBJ1-2; no firm D call. The sequenced sample was blood. This CDR3 is CASSLGVSRYGYTF. The CDR3 bases are TGTGCCAGCAGCTTAGGGGTCTCTCGGTATGGCTACACCTTC. The full variable domain, in which reference TRBV7-9 and TRBJ1-2 provide the parts outside the CDR3, is DTGVSQNPRHKITKRGQNVTFRCDPISEHNRLYWYRQTLGQGPEFLTYFQNEAQLEKSRLLSDRFSAERPKGSFSTLEIQRTEQGDSAMYLCASSLGVSRYGYTFGSGTRLTVV.